These T cell receptor beta chains were read from a single sample in a study of shared clonotypes between healthy human individuals. Sequencing was performed with immunoSEQ multiplex PCR; in TCRdb, only in-frame clones are kept and a portion is missing. The sample holds approximately 700,000 clones, approximately 73% seen once. The sample taken for sequencing was memory CD4+ T cells sorted from blood. The source of these receptors is a woman in her twenties or thirties in good health. CDR3s include the opening cysteine and the closing phenylalanine or tryptophan. A D gene is named only where the DNA matches it firmly. Not every row has a clone size; where given, it reads once, few, many or a size class.

clone size | J gene | V gene | D gene | CDR3 DNA | CDR3 protein
- | TRBJ2-7 | TRBV11-2 | TRBD2 | TGTGCCAGCAGCTTTGGTAGCGGGAAGTATGAGCAGTACTTC | CASSFGSGKYEQYF
- | TRBJ2-1 | TRBV10-1 | TRBD2 | TGCGCCAGCAGTGAGCAAGCGGGAGGGCTAGTCTTC | CASSEQAGGLVF
few | TRBJ2-2 | TRBV2 | - | TGTGCCACCGGGCCGGCGCGGGTCGGAACCGGGGAGCTGTTTTTT | CATGPARVGTGELFF
- | TRBJ1-4 | TRBV10-3 | TRBD1 | TGTGCCACAGGGGACAGGGAACATGAAAAACTGTTTTTT | CATGDREHEKLFF
few | TRBJ2-3 | TRBV5-6 | - | TGTGCCAGCTCACCCGCTTGGACTAGCACAGATACGCAGTATTTT | CASSPAWTSTDTQYF
- | TRBJ2-3 | TRBV5-1 | TRBD2 | TGCGCCAGCAGCTCCGGACTAGCGGGATCCACAGTGGAGACGCAGTATTTT | CASSSGLAGSTVETQYF
many | TRBJ2-7 | TRBV5-3 | TRBD2 | TGTGCCAGAAGCTTGCTAGCGGGATACGAGCAGTACTTC | CARSLLAGYEQYF
- | TRBJ2-7 | TRBV25-1 | TRBD2 | TGTGCCAGCAGTACCGGGACTAGCGGGAGGTACGAGCAGTACTTC | CASSTGTSGRYEQYF
few | TRBJ1-1 | TRBV25-1 | - | TGTGCCAGCAGTGGTACGTGGCGGTCTGCCACTGAAGCTTTCTTT | CASSGTWRSATEAFF
many | TRBJ2-7 | TRBV2 | - | TGTGCCAGCAGCCTTACTAGTGGCGGAAGCTACGAGCAGTACTTC | CASSLTSGGSYEQYF
once | TRBJ2-5 | TRBV29-1 | - | TGCAGCGTCTCACGGATGGCAGATCGAGGGGAGACCCAGTACTTC | CSVSRMADRGETQYF
once | TRBJ2-1 | TRBV11-2 | TRBD2 | TGTGCCAGCAGCCTCGAAAGGGGGACTAGCGGGAGAAATGAGCAGTTCTTC | CASSLERGTSGRNEQFF
- | TRBJ1-1 | TRBV14 | - | TGTGCCAGCAGCCAAGCTAGGCGGCTTGGGGGCACTGAAGCTTTCTTT | CASSQARRLGGTEAFF
- | TRBJ2-1 | TRBV4-1 | - | TGCGCCAGCAGCCAAGTGGTAGCGGCAGTTCCTCGCTACAATGAGCAGTTCTTC | CASSQVVAAVPRYNEQFF
once | TRBJ2-7 | TRBV11-3 | TRBD2 | TGTGCCAGCAGCTTATTGGGAGGGAGTGAGCAGTACTTC | CASSLLGGSEQYF
few | TRBJ2-3 | TRBV18 | - | TGTGCCAGCTCACCACCGGGCAGGAGCACAGATACGCAGTATTTT | CASSPPGRSTDTQYF
- | TRBJ2-3 | TRBV28 | TRBD2 | TGTGCCAGCAGCCTACCTGTCGGCGGGAGGGACACAGATACGCAGTATTTT | CASSLPVGGRDTDTQYF
- | TRBJ1-5 | TRBV28 | - | TGTGCCAGCAGAGGGTCTGGGACAAACACTCGGCCCCAGCATTTT | CASRGSGTNTRPQHF
- | TRBJ2-7 | TRBV19 | - | TGTGCCAGTAGTAAACCTTCGACAGCAACCTACGAGCAGTACTTC | CASSKPSTATYEQYF
few | TRBJ1-1 | TRBV27 | TRBD1 | TGTGCCAGCACCCGGCTGGACAGGGTCTCTGAAGCTTTCTTT | CASTRLDRVSEAFF
once | TRBJ1-1 | TRBV5-4 | TRBD1 | TGTGCCAGCAGCGATGGACAGGGAGTTGAAGCTTTCTTT | CASSDGQGVEAFF
- | TRBJ1-2 | TRBV7-2 | - | TGTGCCAGCAGCCTCCCGCTCTATGGCTACACCTTC | CASSLPLYGYTF
once | TRBJ1-3 | TRBV28 | TRBD1 | TGTGCCAGCTCGGTCGTAGGGGGACAGTTCTACTCTGGAAACACCATATATTTT | CASSVVGGQFYSGNTIYF
- | TRBJ2-7 | TRBV6-1 | TRBD2 | TGTGCCAGCAGGGGGACTAGCGACGAGCAGTACTTC | CASRGTSDEQYF
- | TRBJ1-1 | TRBV5-1 | - | TGCGCCAGCACCTGGGTCGGGATCTCCGAGCAAGCTTTCTTT | CASTWVGISEQAFF
- | TRBJ1-5 | TRBV2 | - | TGTGCCAGCAGTGAAGCGCTCGACAGCTCTAACAATCAGCCCCAGCATTTT | CASSEALDSSNNQPQHF
- | TRBJ2-6 | TRBV9 | - | TGTGCCAGCAGCGCCCGAAGCGGGCAGGGGTGGGCTGGGGCCAACGTCCTGACTTTC | CASSARSGQGWAGANVLTF
- | TRBJ2-7 | TRBV14 | - | TGTGCCAGCAGCCAAGCCCTTGCGGGACAGTACGAGCAGTACTTC | CASSQALAGQYEQYF
few | TRBJ2-1 | TRBV19 | - | TGTGCCAGTAGGGCTTACGGAAATGAGCAGTTCTTC | CASRAYGNEQFF
- | TRBJ2-1 | TRBV11-3 | TRBD2 | TGTGCCAGCAGCTTAGAAGCTAGCGGGAGGGCCGTTGAGCAGTTCTTC | CASSLEASGRAVEQFF
- | TRBJ1-1 | TRBV5-1 | - | TGCGCCAGCAGCTTCCCGGACAGAGTGAACACTGAAGCTTTCTTT | CASSFPDRVNTEAFF
- | TRBJ2-7 | TRBV5-1 | TRBD2 | TGCGCCAGCAGCGAACAGGGACTAGCGTCGTGGGAGCAGTACTTC | CASSEQGLASWEQYF
- | TRBJ1-5 | TRBV19 | - | TGTGCCAGTAGGCCTCGGGAGTACAATCAGCCCCAGCATTTT | CASRPREYNQPQHF
- | TRBJ2-5 | TRBV4-1 | - | TGCGCCAGCAGCGCTCAAGGGGTGGCTAGCGCAGAGACCCAGTACTTC | CASSAQGVASAETQYF
once | TRBJ2-7 | TRBV4-1 | - | TGCGCCAGCACTAAGCGGATCTTCGAAAGCTCCTACGAGCAGTACTTC | CASTKRIFESSYEQYF
- | TRBJ1-2 | TRBV27 | - | TGTGCCAGCAGAGGGCAGAATTTACCAGCTAACTATGGCTACACCTTC | CASRGQNLPANYGYTF
- | TRBJ1-2 | TRBV5-1 | - | TGCGCCAGCAGCGTGATAGGGGGGAACTATGGCTACACCTTC | CASSVIGGNYGYTF
many | TRBJ2-1 | TRBV11-3 | - | TGTGCCAGCAGCTTAGGGGCCGACAATGAGCAGTTCTTC | CASSLGADNEQFF
- | TRBJ1-2 | TRBV28 | - | TGTGCCAGCAGTTTAAGAGTCACCTATGGCTACACCTTC | CASSLRVTYGYTF
- | TRBJ2-5 | TRBV5-1 | TRBD2 | TGCGCCAGCAGCTCCCGGGAGGTAGAGACCCAGTACTTC | CASSSREVETQYF
- | TRBJ2-3 | TRBV7-2 | TRBD2 | TGTGCCAGCAGCCTAGCGGCCCCTTGGGATACGCAGTATTTT | CASSLAAPWDTQYF
many | TRBJ2-1 | TRBV5-1 | - | TGCGCCAGCAGCTTGGGGGATTGGTACAATGAGCAGTTCTTC | CASSLGDWYNEQFF
- | TRBJ2-2 | TRBV18 | - | TGTGCCAGCTCACCCCTTGAGGGCCACAATCGGAACACCGGGGAGCTGTTTTTT | CASSPLEGHNRNTGELFF
few | TRBJ1-2 | TRBV15 | - | TGTGCCACCAGCAGCAGGGCCAACTATGGCTACACCTTC | CATSSRANYGYTF
- | TRBJ2-3 | TRBV23-1 | - | TGCGCCAGCAACCTGGCGGGACAGTTCCCCACAGATACGCAGTATTTT | CASNLAGQFPTDTQYF
- | TRBJ2-5 | TRBV11-2 | - | TGTGCCAGCAGCTTAGATCCGAGTACCCAAGAGACCCAGTACTTC | CASSLDPSTQETQYF
- | TRBJ2-1 | TRBV9 | TRBD2 | TGTGCCAGCAGCGTAAGTAGCGGGATGTCCTACAATGAGCAGTTCTTC | CASSVSSGMSYNEQFF
few | TRBJ1-1 | TRBV18 | - | TGTGCCAGCTCACTTAGTATCAAGAACACTGAAGCTTTCTTT | CASSLSIKNTEAFF
once | TRBJ2-5 | TRBV11-2 | - | TGTGCCAGCAGCCCAAAATCAAACCAAGAGACCCAGTACTTC | CASSPKSNQETQYF
- | TRBJ2-1 | TRBV5-4 | TRBD2 | TGTGCCAGCAGCTTGCCTAGCGGGAAGTGGGGTGACAATGAGCAGTTCTTC | CASSLPSGKWGDNEQFF
- | TRBJ2-1 | TRBV7-3 | - | TGTGCCAGCAGCTTAGACTCGAACAATGAGCAGTTCTTC | CASSLDSNNEQFF
- | TRBJ1-1 | TRBV5-1 | TRBD1 | TGCGCCAGCAGCTGGGACAGCCCCATGAACACTGAAGCTTTCTTT | CASSWDSPMNTEAFF
- | TRBJ1-1 | TRBV6-5 | - | TGTGCCAGCAGTTCCCTACTGACAGGACCGAGCGCTGAAGCTTTCTTT | CASSSLLTGPSAEAFF
- | TRBJ1-5 | TRBV6-5 | - | TGTGCCAGCAGTCCCGGGACGGGAGTTAATCAGCCCCAGCATTTT | CASSPGTGVNQPQHF
once | TRBJ2-1 | TRBV5-8 | - | TGTGCCAGCCGAACTAACAATGAGCAGTTCTTC | CASRTNNEQFF
- | TRBJ2-3 | TRBV7-9 | TRBD1 | TGTGCCAGCAGCTTCTTGACAGGGGAGGATACGCAGTATTTT | CASSFLTGEDTQYF
- | TRBJ2-3 | TRBV5-1 | - | TGCGCCAGCAAGAACCCGGGTAGCACAGATACGCAGTATTTT | CASKNPGSTDTQYF
- | TRBJ2-5 | TRBV6-5 | - | TGTGCCAGCAGTTTCCAACTTACCCAGTACTTC | CASSFQLTQYF
- | TRBJ2-1 | TRBV27 | TRBD1 | TGTGCCAGCAGTTCCTCGGGGACAGGGTATACCGAGCAGTTCTTC | CASSSSGTGYTEQFF